These T cell receptor beta chains were read from a single sample in a study of T cell changes during pregnancy in multiple sclerosis. Some clones are missing from TCRdb's copy, which holds only in-frame ones; the method was immunoSEQ multiplex PCR. In the table there are about 40,000 clones, over 85% of which are singletons. Here the sequenced sample was peripheral blood, taken before pregnancy. The receptors were gathered from a female donor with multiple sclerosis, enrolled in a pregnancy study. Both conserved end residues are part of each CDR3. The order of the fields is CDR3 protein, CDR3 DNA, CDR3 length, J gene, D gene, clone size, V gene. A D gene is named only where the DNA matches it firmly. Clone size appears in some rows only: once, few, many, or a class for an expanded clone.

CDR3: CASSLGGLAGGIPANEQFF
DNA: TGCGCCAGCAGCTTGGGGGGACTAGCGGGAGGGATTCCAGCCAATGAGCAGTTCTTC
length: 19
J: TRBJ2-1
D: TRBD2
size: -
V: TRBV5-1

CDR3: CASSLAPGRNTEAFF
DNA: TGTGCCAGCAGCTTAGCTCCGGGAAGGAACACTGAAGCTTTCTTT
length: 15
J: TRBJ1-1
D: -
size: -
V: TRBV7-2

CDR3: CASSDETLRPTDTQYF
DNA: TGTGCCAGCAGTGATGAGACTTTACGCCCGACAGATACGCAGTATTTT
length: 16
J: TRBJ2-3
D: -
size: -
V: TRBV2

CDR3: CASKWVQGVRETQYF
DNA: TGTGCCAGCAAATGGGTCCAGGGTGTCCGAGAGACCCAGTACTTC
length: 15
J: TRBJ2-5
D: -
size: -
V: TRBV7-9

CDR3: CASSSRLAQSYNEQFF
DNA: TGTGCCAGCAGTTCCCGACTAGCGCAGTCCTACAATGAGCAGTTCTTC
length: 16
J: TRBJ2-1
D: TRBD2
size: -
V: TRBV28

CDR3: CASSLDPRASGRASYNEQFF
DNA: TGTGCCAGCAGCTTGGATCCAAGGGCTAGCGGGAGGGCCTCCTACAATGAGCAGTTCTTC
length: 20
J: TRBJ2-1
D: TRBD2
size: -
V: TRBV5-5

CDR3: CASSLDALSYEQYF
DNA: TGTGCCAGCAGCTTAGACGCCCTATCCTACGAGCAGTACTTC
length: 14
J: TRBJ2-7
D: -
size: -
V: TRBV7-8

CDR3: CAWRSIGTGGKGYTF
DNA: TGTGCCTGGAGGTCGATTGGGACAGGGGGCAAAGGCTACACCTTC
length: 15
J: TRBJ1-2
D: TRBD1
size: -
V: TRBV30

CDR3: CAANGRGHEQFF
DNA: TGTGCTGCCAACGGGAGGGGGCATGAGCAGTTCTTC
length: 12
J: TRBJ2-1
D: -
size: -
V: TRBV12-5

CDR3: CASSRGLAGDPSYSYNEQFF
DNA: TGTGCCAGCAGCCGGGGACTAGCGGGAGATCCCTCCTATTCCTACAATGAGCAGTTCTTC
length: 20
J: TRBJ2-1
D: TRBD2
size: -
V: TRBV9

CDR3: CASSEQAAGGVETQYF
DNA: TGTGCCAGCAGTGAGCAGGCAGCGGGAGGTGTAGAGACCCAGTACTTC
length: 16
J: TRBJ2-5
D: TRBD2
size: -
V: TRBV2

CDR3: CASSEPSGRDADTQYF
DNA: TGTGCCAGCAGTGAACCTAGCGGGAGGGATGCAGATACGCAGTATTTT
length: 16
J: TRBJ2-3
D: TRBD2
size: -
V: TRBV2

CDR3: CASSRLARGQETQYF
DNA: TGTGCCTCTTCCCGACTAGCGAGAGGGCAAGAGACCCAGTACTTC
length: 15
J: TRBJ2-5
D: TRBD2
size: -
V: TRBV7-9

CDR3: CASSFHPLVYEQYF
DNA: TGTGCCAGCAGTTTCCACCCGTTGGTCTACGAGCAGTACTTC
length: 14
J: TRBJ2-7
D: -
size: -
V: TRBV27

CDR3: CASTVGEGWNEKLFF
DNA: TGTGCCAGCACCGTAGGGGAGGGCTGGAATGAAAAACTGTTTTTT
length: 15
J: TRBJ1-4
D: -
size: -
V: TRBV6-5

CDR3: CASSVGTSGTDTQYF
DNA: TGTGCCAGCAGCGTCGGGACTAGCGGAACAGATACGCAGTATTTT
length: 15
J: TRBJ2-3
D: TRBD2
size: -
V: TRBV6-1

CDR3: CASSERTPGANVLTF
DNA: TGTGCCAGCAGTGAAAGAACTCCTGGGGCCAACGTCCTGACTTTC
length: 15
J: TRBJ2-6
D: -
size: -
V: TRBV6-1

CDR3: CASSLWEGLTQPQHF
DNA: TGTGCCAGCAGCTTGTGGGAGGGGTTGACTCAGCCCCAGCATTTT
length: 15
J: TRBJ1-5
D: -
size: -
V: TRBV5-6

CDR3: CATSPTADTQYF
DNA: TGTGCCACATCTCCAACGGCAGATACGCAGTATTTT
length: 12
J: TRBJ2-3
D: -
size: -
V: TRBV7-9

CDR3: CASSLTGQEPYEQYF
DNA: TGTGCCAGCTCACTCACGGGACAGGAGCCCTACGAGCAGTACTTC
length: 15
J: TRBJ2-7
D: TRBD1
size: -
V: TRBV18

CDR3: CASSLGEDRKDRLTF
DNA: TGTGCCAGCAGCTTAGGAGAGGATAGAAAGGATCGGTTAACCTTC
length: 15
J: TRBJ1-2
D: -
size: -
V: TRBV7-9

CDR3: CAISESSGSTDTQYF
DNA: TGTGCCATCAGTGAGTCGAGCGGTAGCACAGATACGCAGTATTTT
length: 15
J: TRBJ2-3
D: -
size: -
V: TRBV10-3

CDR3: CASSLLGDLETQYF
DNA: TGCGCCAGCAGCTTGTTAGGGGATCTTGAGACCCAGTACTTC
length: 14
J: TRBJ2-5
D: -
size: -
V: TRBV5-1

CDR3: CASSYPGTSGTGELFF
DNA: TGTGCCAGCAGTTACCCCGGGACTAGCGGGACCGGGGAGCTGTTTTTT
length: 16
J: TRBJ2-2
D: TRBD2
size: -
V: TRBV6-5

CDR3: CASSPTSVNTGELFF
DNA: TGTGCCAGCAGTCCAACTAGCGTTAACACCGGGGAGCTGTTTTTT
length: 15
J: TRBJ2-2
D: TRBD2
size: -
V: TRBV6-5

CDR3: CASSRTGGEEKLFF
DNA: TGCGCCAGCAGCCGGACAGGGGGCGAAGAAAAACTGTTTTTT
length: 14
J: TRBJ1-4
D: TRBD1
size: -
V: TRBV5-1

CDR3: CASSLGPGTPHEQYF
DNA: TGCGCCAGCAGCTTGGGGCCCGGGACACCACACGAGCAGTACTTC
length: 15
J: TRBJ2-7
D: -
size: -
V: TRBV5-1

CDR3: CASSSSGTSGGRRETQYF
DNA: TGCGCCAGCAGCTCATCCGGGACTAGCGGGGGCCGGAGAGAGACCCAGTACTTC
length: 18
J: TRBJ2-5
D: TRBD2
size: -
V: TRBV5-1

CDR3: CASGVGEQFF
DNA: TGTGCCAGCGGAGTCGGTGAGCAGTTCTTC
length: 10
J: TRBJ2-1
D: -
size: -
V: TRBV25-1

CDR3: CASRKTSGTEAFF
DNA: TGTGCCAGCAGGAAAACGTCGGGCACTGAAGCTTTCTTT
length: 13
J: TRBJ1-1
D: -
size: -
V: TRBV6-6

CDR3: CASSNNPGPTGELFF
DNA: TGTGCCAGCTCAAATAATCCAGGGCCCACCGGGGAGCTGTTTTTT
length: 15
J: TRBJ2-2
D: -
size: -
V: TRBV18

CDR3: CASSSFASAYSYNEQFF
DNA: TGCGCCAGCAGCTCGTTTGCTAGCGCGTACTCCTACAATGAGCAGTTCTTC
length: 17
J: TRBJ2-1
D: -
size: -
V: TRBV5-1

CDR3: CASSLDVSTDTQYF
DNA: TGTGCCAGCAGCTTGGATGTAAGCACAGATACGCAGTATTTT
length: 14
J: TRBJ2-3
D: -
size: -
V: TRBV5-4

CDR3: CATRYSGRGSYEQYF
DNA: TGTGCCACACGATATAGCGGGAGAGGCTCCTACGAGCAGTACTTC
length: 15
J: TRBJ2-7
D: TRBD2
size: -
V: TRBV27

CDR3: CAWSVATRETQYF
DNA: TGTGCCTGGAGTGTGGCTACTAGAGAGACCCAGTACTTC
length: 13
J: TRBJ2-5
D: -
size: -
V: TRBV30

CDR3: CASAGGTDTQYF
DNA: TGTGCCAGCGCGGGAGGCACAGATACGCAGTATTTT
length: 12
J: TRBJ2-3
D: TRBD2
size: -
V: TRBV4-2

CDR3: CASSFGPGSGYTF
DNA: TGTGCCAGCAGTTTCGGACCCGGGAGTGGCTACACCTTC
length: 13
J: TRBJ1-2
D: -
size: -
V: TRBV27

CDR3: CAWNPKGRQETQYF
DNA: TGTGCCTGGAATCCCAAGGGGCGCCAAGAGACCCAGTACTTC
length: 14
J: TRBJ2-5
D: -
size: -
V: TRBV30

CDR3: CASSLIRDIGETQYF
DNA: TGCGCCAGCAGCCTAATCCGGGACATAGGAGAGACCCAGTACTTC
length: 15
J: TRBJ2-5
D: -
size: -
V: TRBV5-1

CDR3: CAWSVLREKLFF
DNA: TGTGCCTGGAGTGTACTCAGGGAAAAACTGTTTTTT
length: 12
J: TRBJ1-4
D: -
size: few
V: TRBV30

CDR3: CASSHQGQGVETEAFF
DNA: TGTGCCAGTAGTCACCAAGGACAGGGGGTGGAAACTGAAGCTTTCTTT
length: 16
J: TRBJ1-1
D: TRBD1
size: few
V: TRBV19

CDR3: CASTIGQGHQPQHF
DNA: TGTGCCAGCACCATTGGACAGGGCCATCAGCCCCAGCATTTT
length: 14
J: TRBJ1-5
D: TRBD1
size: -
V: TRBV28

CDR3: CASSQTSGRALYEQYF
DNA: TGCGCCAGCAGCCAAACTAGCGGGAGGGCCCTCTACGAGCAGTACTTC
length: 16
J: TRBJ2-7
D: TRBD2
size: -
V: TRBV4-1

CDR3: CASSPTLTSEGTDTQYF
DNA: TGTGCCAGCTCACCAACGTTAACTAGCGAGGGGACAGATACGCAGTATTTT
length: 17
J: TRBJ2-3
D: TRBD2
size: -
V: TRBV18

CDR3: CASSENLLWGDYGYTF
DNA: TGTGCCAGCAGTGAAAACCTCTTGTGGGGAGACTATGGCTACACCTTC
length: 16
J: TRBJ1-2
D: -
size: -
V: TRBV6-1

CDR3: CASRPGQGEQPQHF
DNA: TGTGCCAGTAGGCCGGGACAGGGGGAACAGCCCCAGCATTTT
length: 14
J: TRBJ1-5
D: TRBD1
size: -
V: TRBV19

CDR3: CASSPVTANLGANVLTF
DNA: TGTGCCAGCTCACCAGTGACAGCTAACTTAGGGGCCAACGTCCTGACTTTC
length: 17
J: TRBJ2-6
D: -
size: -
V: TRBV18

CDR3: CASSFGTVGDTQYF
DNA: TGTGCCAGCAGTTTCGGGACAGTTGGAGATACGCAGTATTTT
length: 14
J: TRBJ2-3
D: TRBD1
size: -
V: TRBV27

CDR3: CASSSRTAGMEGTEAFF
DNA: TGCGCCAGCAGCTCAAGGACCGCCGGGATGGAGGGCACTGAAGCTTTCTTT
length: 17
J: TRBJ1-1
D: -
size: -
V: TRBV5-1

CDR3: CASSQSTGGAGNTIYF
DNA: TGCGCCAGCAGCCAATCTACAGGGGGAGCTGGAAACACCATATATTTT
length: 16
J: TRBJ1-3
D: TRBD1
size: -
V: TRBV4-3

CDR3: CASSLAGLATDTQYF
DNA: TGTGCCAGCAGCTTGGCGGGGCTAGCGACAGATACGCAGTATTTT
length: 15
J: TRBJ2-3
D: -
size: -
V: TRBV5-4

CDR3: CASRPLGTRNEQFF
DNA: TGTGCCAGCAGGCCACTTGGGACTAGAAATGAGCAGTTCTTC
length: 14
J: TRBJ2-1
D: TRBD2
size: -
V: TRBV28

CDR3: CASSYSEGRPEAFF
DNA: TGTGCCAGCAGTTACTCGGAGGGGCGCCCTGAAGCTTTCTTT
length: 14
J: TRBJ1-1
D: -
size: -
V: TRBV6-5

CDR3: CAISVSGLNTGELFF
DNA: TGTGCCATCAGTGTTAGCGGATTAAACACCGGGGAGCTGTTTTTT
length: 15
J: TRBJ2-2
D: -
size: -
V: TRBV10-3